These 27 T cell receptor beta chains came from one sample sequenced in a study of tumor and adjacent non-tumor tissue in lung cancer. TCRbeta libraries were built with three rounds of nested PCR, modified from ARM-PCR. MiXCR was run by TCRdb on the multiplex PCR reads, yielding one entry per CDR3 protein. The table includes under 150,000 distinct CDR3 sequences, approximately 70% detected once. No cell sorting was done before RNA was extracted from the tissue. Specimen: lung tumor tissue. Receptors were obtained from a man in his sixties with small cell lung cancer.

This clonotype was observed many times. V is TRBV10-2 and J is TRBJ2-5; D ambiguous. Germline V gives CDR1 WSHSY, CDR2 SAAADI. V dropped 7 bases and J dropped 4 bases, with 7 bases sitting between them. CDR3 length: 11 amino acids. The CDR3: CASKVGETQYF. Written as DNA, the CDR3 is TGCGCCAGCAAGGTTGGAGAGACCCAGTACTTC.

The genes are TRBV11-1 and TRBJ2-1; D is ambiguous. Germline V CDR1 and CDR2: SGHAT, FQDESV (reference sequence). The ends were cut back, 5 bases at V and 3 bases at J, with 17 bases in the middle. This CDR3 has 16 residues. The DNA of the CDR3 is TGTGCCAGCAGCCTAGACCATAGAAGGATCTACAATGAGCAGTTCTTC. This encodes CASSLDHRRIYNEQFF.

In this sample, this clonotype turned up a few times. The V gene is TRBV6-5, the J gene TRBJ1-6, with D unclear. In germline, CDR1 is MNHEY, CDR2 SVGAGI. V was clipped by 9 bases and J by 8 bases, with 14 bases between them. The CDR3 contains 13 residues. DNA for the CDR3: TGTGCCAGTAGCGACCGGGATGATTCACCCCTCCACTTT. It specifies CASSDRDDSPLHF.

Notes on this clonotype: One end of the junction does not line up with germline, which may come from a read error. The rearrangement links TRBV29-1 to TRBJ1-1, with D perhaps TRBD1 (5 bases). In germline, CDR1 is SQVTM, CDR2 ANQGSEA. The CDR3 extends over 15 amino acids. The CDR3 coding sequence is TGCAACGTTGATGAAATGGGGCGAATGAACACTGAAGCTTTCTTT. This encodes CNVDEMGRMNTEAFF.

With regard to this clonotype: The germline gene is not matched at one end of the junction; a read error may be the cause. V gene TRBV29-1 combines with J gene TRBJ2-2, with D perhaps TRBD2 (6 bases). Germline CDR1 reads SQVTM; CDR2 reads ANQGSEA. The CDR3 runs 18 residues. CDR3 protein: CNVPNVYAGTANTGELFF. CDR3 sequence (DNA): TGCAACGTTCCCAACGTTTACGCCGGGACTGCGAACACCGGGGAGCTATTTTTT.

The rearrangement joins TRBV20-1 to TRBJ1-5; the match to TRBD1 covers 10 bases. The V gene's germline CDR1 is DFQATT and CDR2 SNEGSKA (reference sequence). The junction had 7 bases not matched to a gene; V was cut back by 3 bases and J by 2 bases. CDR3 size: 16 residues. CDR3 amino acids: CSASGTGEVGNQPQHF. The CDR3 region has the DNA TGCAGTGCTAGCGGGACAGGGGAGGTCGGCAATCAGCCCCAGCATTTT.

For this clonotype: A junction boundary mismatches the germline segment, possibly from a read error. This rearrangement joins TRBV11-2 to TRBJ2-1; 11 bases map to TRBD2. The CDR3 is 15 residues long. The V gene's germline CDR1 is SGHAT and CDR2 FQNNGV. CDR3 sequence reads: CASSLVLAGVVKQFF. In nucleotides, the CDR3 is TGCGCCAGCAGCTTAGTACTAGCGGGAGTGGTTAAGCAGTTCTTC. Using reference TRBV11-2 and TRBJ2-1 for the parts outside the CDR3, the full variable domain is EAGVAQSPRYKIIEKRQSVAFWCNPISGHATLYWYQQILGQGPKLLIQFQNNGVVDDSQLPKDRFSAERLKGVDSTLKIQPAKLEDSAVYLCASSLVLAGVVKQFFGPGTRLTVL.

This clonotype was observed a handful of times. The chain recombines TRBV28 with TRBJ2-7, with TRBD2 matching over 8 bases. V was pared by 6 bases and J by 13 bases, with 11 bases of the junction left unmatched. CDR1 MDHEN and CDR2 SYDVKM come from the germline V gene. The length of the CDR3 is 12 residues. Here the CDR3 DNA reads TGTGCCAGCAGCCCGCCCGGACTAGCAGGTTACTTC. The encoded protein is CASSPPGLAGYF.

This clonotype has more than one count but fewer than ten. Possible read error: a much larger clone is one base away. The V call is TRBV11-3, the J call TRBJ2-7; D may be TRBD2 (5 bases). The V gene's germline CDR1 is SGHNT and CDR2 YENEEA. The CDR3 consists of 15 residues. The germline V and J ends were trimmed by 0 bases and 4 bases, with 13 bases remaining between them. CDR3 sequence: CASSLELGIAYEQYF. The DNA of the CDR3 is TGTGCCAGCAGCTTAGAATTGGGCATAGCGTACGAGCAGTACTTC.

The rearrangement uses TRBV6-1 and TRBJ1-2; tentatively, D is TRBD1 (5 bases). The germline CDR1 and CDR2 sequences are MNHNS and SASEGT. The CDR3 spans 14 residues. The V gene lost 9 bases and the J gene lost 5 bases, with 19 bases spanning the gap. The DNA of the CDR3 is TGTGCCAGTAGCGCATACGGCAGGGAGTATGGCTACACCTTC. Protein sequence: CASSAYGREYGYTF.

On this clonotype itself: An end of the junction does not agree with germline; a read error may underlie this. The rearrangement uses TRBV7-3 and TRBJ2-2; a possible D gene is TRBD1 (6 bases). Germline CDR1 and CDR2: SGHTA and FQGTGA. This CDR3 has 15 residues. The CDR3, as DNA: TGTACCAGCAGCTTAGATCAGGGGCGGACCGGGGAGCTGTTTTTT. It codes for CTSSLDQGRTGELFF.

The chain has TRBV5-1 and TRBJ2-5; no clear D. The CDR3 has 13 residues. CDR1 and CDR2 (germline): SGHRS, YFSETQ. The germline V and J ends were trimmed by 5 bases and 4 bases, with 12 bases remaining between them. The CDR3 DNA is TGCGCCAGCAGATTTGGGGTGGGAGAGACCCAGTACTTC. The encoded protein is CASRFGVGETQYF.

Details on this clonotype: Because it lacks the conserved phenylalanine or tryptophan at the end, this CDR3 is likely a read error. The DNA is left out, because the CDR3 cannot be placed on it with certainty; the CDR3 is given as TCRdb lists it. The J gene is TRBJ2-1, the V gene TRBV4-2; the D call TRBD2 from the table was never checked on the DNA. The length of the CDR3 is 19 amino acids, counting both ends. In germline, CDR1 is LGHNA, CDR2 YNFKEQ. CDR3 amino acids: CASSQDVVASGSRANEQFL.

Only a few counts were recorded for this clonotype. The junction and the germline gene differ at one end; a read error may be behind it. This chain joins TRBV11-2 and TRBJ2-5, with D possibly being TRBD1 (6 bases). The CDR3 loop spans 13 amino acids. Germline V gene sequence: CDR1 SGHAT, CDR2 FQNNGV. CDR3 nucleotide sequence: TGTGCCAGCAGCTTGGTGGGGGCAGAGGCCCAGTACTTC. Encoded protein: CASSLVGAEAQYF.

This clonotype is medium-sized in the sample. The genes are TRBV5-5 and TRBJ2-2, with D perhaps TRBD1 (7 bases). V lost 5 bases and J 5 bases, leaving 10 bases between the germline ends. Per germline, CDR1 SGHKS and CDR2 YYEKEE (reference sequence). This CDR3 contains 13 residues. This CDR3 is CASRAGGTGELFF. The CDR3 bases are TGTGCCAGCAGGGCAGGGGGGACCGGGGAGCTGTTTTTT.

On this clonotype: The junction does not match germline at one end; this may be a read error. V is TRBV11-3 and J is TRBJ1-4; no definite D call. There are 16 residues in the CDR3. Germline CDR1 is SGHNT and CDR2 is YENEEA. The CDR3 sequence is CASSPGGSATNEKMFF. For the CDR3, the DNA is TGTGCCAGTAGCCCCGGAGGCTCTGCAACTAATGAAAAAATGTTTTTT.

Concerning this clonotype itself: The junction differs from germline at one of its ends, possibly a read error. The chain combines TRBV20-1 with TRBJ2-1, with 10 positions matching TRBD2. The CDR3 is made up of 15 amino acids. Germline lookup yields CDR1 DFQATT and CDR2 SNEGSKA (reference sequence). CDR3 sequence: CSVSGRIGTYNEQFF. CDR3 nucleotide sequence: TGCAGTGTTAGCGGGAGGATAGGTACCTATAATGAGCAGTTCTTC.

To note about this clonotype: A much larger clone differs from this one at a single base, so this may be a read error. This chain joins TRBV20-1 and TRBJ2-1; TRBD2 aligns across 10 bases. This CDR3 spans 15 amino acids. CDR1 and CDR2 from the germline V gene are DFQATT and SNEGSKA (reference sequence). The CDR3 region is CSARATSGIVNEEFF. CDR3 coding DNA: TGCAGTGCTAGAGCAACTAGCGGGATCGTTAATGAGGAGTTCTTC.

This clonotype was seen only a few times. The V and J genes are TRBV4-1 and TRBJ1-2; possibly TRBD1 for D (6 bases). V lost 8 bases to trimming and J lost 4 bases, with 17 bases between them. From germline, CDR1 is MGHRA and CDR2 YSYEKL. CDR3 size: 14 residues. CDR3 region: CASAPGGALYGYTF. In DNA, the CDR3 is TGCGCCAGCGCCCCCGGGGGGGCCCTCTATGGCTACACCTTC.

V is TRBV5-6 and J is TRBJ2-7, with D tentatively TRBD1 (6 bases). The germline V gene has CDR1 SGHDT and CDR2 YYEEEE. The CDR3 sequence is 14 residues long. V lost 5 bases, J lost 6 bases, and 18 bases lay in between. CDR3 protein: CASRSGTGPAEQYV. The DNA for the CDR3 is TGTGCCAGCAGATCGGGAACAGGGCCGGCCGAGCAGTACGTC.

Concerning this clonotype: This may come from a read error, since a much larger clone is one base off. The chain recombines TRBV6-5 with TRBJ2-7; maybe TRBD1 (6 bases). This CDR3 region has 10 residues. Germline values: CDR1 MNHEY, CDR2 SVGAGI. CDR3 DNA: TGTGCCTCCGAGGGGGTTAGTGAGCACTTC. Protein: CASEGVSEHF.

Concerning this clonotype: The conserved final phenylalanine or tryptophan is absent from the CDR3, which likely points to a read error. V is TRBV11-2 and J is TRBJ2-5; no firm D call. CDR3 length equals 14 residues. CDR1 is SGHAT and CDR2 is FQNNGV in the germline V gene. CDR3 DNA: TGTGTCAGCAGCTGCCGGGCCCTAGGAGAGACCCAGTACATC. Amino acid sequence: CVSSCRALGETQYI.

This clonotype was seen more than once but under ten times. CDR3 DNA sequence: TGTGCCACCAGTGATTCGGGCGGTTTAAAGGGAAATGAGCAGTTCTTC. Translating it yields CATSDSGGLKGNEQFF. The chain is built from TRBV24-1 and TRBJ2-1; D is unresolved. Trimming took off 2 bases at V and 7 bases at J, with 17 bases between the two ends. CDR1 KGHDR and CDR2 SFDVKD come from the germline V gene. This CDR3 has 16 amino acids.

A word on this clonotype: One end of the junction varies from germline; a read error may be responsible. The rearrangement links TRBV6-5 to TRBJ1-4; 7 nucleotides line up with TRBD1. CDR1 MNHEY and CDR2 SVGAGI come from the germline V gene. This CDR3 has 13 residues. CDR3 coding DNA: TGTGCCAGCAGGGGACAGACTAACGAAAAACTGTCTTTT. Translating it yields CASRGQTNEKLSF.

Concerning this clonotype itself: The junction and the germline gene differ at one end; a read error may be behind it. The gene calls are TRBV11-2 and TRBJ2-7, with D unclear. This CDR3 region has 13 residues. Germline CDR1 and CDR2: SGHAT and FQNNGV. This CDR3 is CARSPVSAYERYF. The CDR3 DNA reads as TGTGCCAGGAGCCCCGTGTCAGCCTACGAGCGGTACTTC.

The chain uses TRBV4-2 and TRBJ2-3; a possible D gene is TRBD1 (6 bases). The DNA end lines up better with TRBJ1-5; the J call may be wrong. CDR1 is LGHNA and CDR2 is YNFKEQ in the germline V gene. The CDR3 has 16 amino acids. CDR3 sequence: CASSQVTSGQSDTQHF. CDR3 bases: TGTGCCAGCAGCCAAGTTACTAGCGGACAGTCGGATACGCAGCATTTT.

Details on this clonotype: Germline is not matched at one junction end, which may reflect a read error. The chain has TRBV13 and TRBJ2-2, with D possibly matching TRBD1 (6 bases). The CDR3 is 14 residues long. Germline values: CDR1 PRHDT, CDR2 FYEKMQ (reference sequence). CDR3 in amino acids: CANSLDRGTGKLFF. The CDR3 DNA reads TGTGCCAACAGCTTGGACAGAGGCACCGGGAAGCTGTTTTTT.